Listed below are T cell receptor beta chains from one sample, sequenced in a study of cytomegalovirus exposure and HLA in healthy donors. The method was immunoSEQ multiplex PCR; TCRdb's version includes in-frame clones alone and lacks a portion of them. The sample holds 90,000 to 130,000 clones, 76% seen once. The sequenced material came from PBMCs. The receptors were gathered from a man under 40 in good health and CMV-seropositive. Each CDR3 is given with its conserved first and last residue. D genes are given only for firm matches. Size is stated for part of the rows, as once, few or many counts, or as a class when the clone is expanded.

j_gene	v_gene	abundance	d_gene	CDR3aa	CDR3nt
TRBJ2-6	TRBV9	NA	TRBD1	CASSDRDRGPVGANVLTF	TGTGCCAGCAGCGATCGGGACAGGGGACCAGTTGGGGCCAACGTCCTGACTTTC
TRBJ1-4	TRBV29-1	NA	TRBD1	CSVLDRAGTNEKLFF	TGCAGCGTTTTAGACAGGGCCGGAACTAATGAAAAACTGTTTTTT
TRBJ2-5	TRBV7-2	NA	NA	CASSSGRETQYF	TGTGCCAGCAGCTCGGGGAGGGAGACCCAGTACTTC
TRBJ1-6	TRBV2	once	NA	CAGCRGNNSPLHF	TGTGCTGGTTGCCGGGGGAATAATTCACCCCTCCACTTT
TRBJ2-2	TRBV6-5	NA	NA	CASSYSQNTGELFF	TGTGCCAGCAGTTACTCCCAGAACACCGGGGAGCTGTTTTTT
TRBJ2-4	TRBV15	NA	NA	CATSGRVGASKNIQYF	TGTGCCACCAGCGGAAGGGTAGGGGCCTCTAAAAACATTCAGTACTTC
TRBJ2-5	TRBV5-1	NA	TRBD1	CASNFGTGGRETQYF	TGCGCCAGCAACTTCGGGACAGGGGGCCGAGAGACCCAGTACTTC
TRBJ2-2	TRBV4-3	once	TRBD1	CASSQGWDRGRSGELFF	TGCGCCAGCAGCCAAGGATGGGACAGGGGACGCTCCGGGGAGCTGTTTTTT
TRBJ1-3	TRBV19	NA	NA	CASTQGSSGNTIYF	TGTGCCAGTACCCAGGGGAGCTCTGGAAACACCATATATTTT
TRBJ1-6	TRBV9	few	TRBD1	CASSSPGQGNSPLHF	TGTGCCAGCAGCTCTCCGGGACAGGGGAATTCACCCCTCCACTTT
TRBJ2-2	TRBV18	NA	TRBD1	CASSEGGNTGELFF	TGTGCCAGCTCAGAAGGGGGCAACACCGGGGAGCTGTTTTTT
TRBJ2-4	TRBV4-1	NA	NA	CASSQGTGPYQGSNIQYF	TGCGCCAGCAGCCAAGGGACTGGACCTTATCAGGGGTCCAACATTCAGTACTTC
TRBJ2-3	TRBV19	few	TRBD2	CASKPTSGHTDTQYF	TGTGCCAGTAAGCCCACTAGCGGCCACACAGATACGCAGTATTTT
TRBJ2-1	TRBV6-5	NA	TRBD2	CASTPLASGNEQFF	TGTGCCAGCACCCCCTTGGCTAGCGGCAATGAGCAGTTCTTC
TRBJ2-7	TRBV27	NA	TRBD1	CAGSIGTGCHEQYF	TGTGCCGGTAGTATCGGGACAGGGTGCCACGAGCAGTACTTC
TRBJ1-6	TRBV11-2	NA	TRBD1	CASSLGTGGNSPLHF	TGTGCCAGCAGCTTGGGGACAGGGGGGAATTCACCCCTCCACTTT
TRBJ2-5	TRBV5-1	NA	TRBD1	CASSKPGTGLSETQYF	TGCGCCAGCTCAAAACCCGGGACAGGGTTATCAGAGACCCAGTACTTC
TRBJ1-6	TRBV14	NA	TRBD1	CASSQRKGQYNSPLHF	TGTGCCAGCAGCCAAAGAAAGGGACAGTATAATTCACCCCTCCACTTT
TRBJ1-1	TRBV30	NA	NA	CAWDRLNTEAFF	TGTGCCTGGGACAGGCTGAACACTGAAGCTTTCTTT
TRBJ2-1	TRBV25-1	medium-sized	NA	CATQGSSYNEQFF	TGTGCCACCCAGGGGAGCTCCTACAATGAGCAGTTCTTC
TRBJ1-5	TRBV19	medium-sized	NA	CASSIEEGGPQPQHF	TGTGCCAGTAGTATAGAGGAGGGGGGGCCTCAGCCCCAGCATTTT
TRBJ2-7	TRBV5-6	NA	TRBD1	CASSLEKGAPYEQYF	TGTGCCAGCAGCTTGGAGAAGGGGGCGCCCTACGAGCAGTACTTC
TRBJ2-2	TRBV30	NA	NA	CAWSRRVAGELFF	TGTGCCTGGAGTAGGAGGGTCGCCGGGGAGCTGTTTTTT
TRBJ2-3	TRBV9	once	NA	CASSVWDFDTQYF	TGTGCCAGCAGCGTATGGGACTTTGATACGCAGTATTTT
TRBJ1-5	TRBV4-1	few	NA	CASSPWTDNQPQHF	TGCGCCAGCAGCCCTTGGACAGATAATCAGCCCCAGCATTTT
TRBJ1-2	TRBV27	NA	NA	CASSLTPNYGYTF	TGTGCCAGCAGTCTGACACCTAACTATGGCTACACCTTC
TRBJ2-2	TRBV7-9	few	NA	CASSYRGGYRELFF	TGTGCCAGCAGCTACAGGGGGGGTTACCGGGAGCTGTTTTTT
TRBJ1-1	TRBV19	NA	NA	CASRNPRGGDLNTEAFF	TGTGCCAGTAGAAACCCACGGGGAGGGGATCTGAACACTGAAGCTTTCTTT
TRBJ2-7	TRBV28	NA	NA	CASRDTSYEQYF	TGTGCCAGCAGGGACACCTCCTACGAGCAGTACTTC
TRBJ2-1	TRBV27	NA	TRBD1	CASSWGQLNEQFF	TGTGCCAGCAGTTGGGGACAGTTGAATGAGCAGTTCTTC
TRBJ2-1	TRBV4-1	NA	TRBD2	CASSSRESGAPYNEQFF	TGCGCCAGCAGCTCTAGGGAAAGCGGGGCCCCCTACAATGAGCAGTTCTTC
TRBJ1-1	TRBV5-6	NA	NA	CASSLTRNTEAFF	TGTGCCAGCAGCTTAACACGGAACACTGAAGCTTTCTTT
TRBJ2-1	TRBV7-2	NA	NA	CASSVQGREQFF	TGTGCCAGCAGCGTACAGGGTAGGGAGCAGTTCTTC
TRBJ2-6	TRBV5-4	NA	NA	CASSLGQQFIAGANVLTF	TGTGCCAGCAGCTTGGGTCAACAGTTCATTGCGGGGGCCAACGTCCTGACTTTC
TRBJ2-5	TRBV5-6	NA	TRBD2	CASSPGGGETQYF	TGTGCCAGCAGCCCGGGGGGGGGAGAGACCCAGTACTTC
TRBJ2-5	TRBV19	NA	TRBD1	CASRTTGVETQYF	TGTGCCAGTAGGACGACAGGGGTAGAGACCCAGTACTTC
TRBJ1-2	TRBV6-5	few	NA	CASSYSGDTYGYTF	TGTGCCAGCAGTTACTCGGGCGATACCTATGGCTACACCTTC
TRBJ2-1	TRBV4-3	NA	TRBD2	CASSPVGTSGINEQFF	TGCGCCAGCAGCCCGGTGGGGACTAGCGGGATTAATGAGCAGTTCTTC
TRBJ2-2	TRBV4-3	NA	NA	CASSQDQGTAAGELFF	TGCGCCAGCAGCCAAGATCAGGGGACGGCGGCCGGGGAGCTGTTTTTT
TRBJ1-2	TRBV28	NA	NA	CASSSGAPLNGYTF	TGTGCCAGCAGTTCAGGGGCCCCGCTTAATGGCTACACCTTC
TRBJ2-3	TRBV5-1	NA	NA	CASSYDHRGTDTQYF	TGCGCCAGCAGCTACGACCACAGGGGCACAGATACGCAGTATTTT
TRBJ2-3	TRBV5-1	NA	NA	CASSLTRPSTDTQYF	TGCGCCAGCAGCTTGACTCGCCCTAGCACAGATACGCAGTATTTT